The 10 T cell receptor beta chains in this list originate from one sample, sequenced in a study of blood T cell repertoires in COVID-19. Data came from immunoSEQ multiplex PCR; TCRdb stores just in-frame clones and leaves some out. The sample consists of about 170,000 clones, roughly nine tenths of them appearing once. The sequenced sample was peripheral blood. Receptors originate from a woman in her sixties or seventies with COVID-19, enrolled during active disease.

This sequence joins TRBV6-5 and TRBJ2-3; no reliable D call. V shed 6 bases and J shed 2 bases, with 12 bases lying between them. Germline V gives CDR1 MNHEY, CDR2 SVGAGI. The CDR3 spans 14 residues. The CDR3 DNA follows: TGTGCCAGCAGCCCCCAGAGGATCACAGATACGCAGTATTTT. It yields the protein CASSPQRITDTQYF.

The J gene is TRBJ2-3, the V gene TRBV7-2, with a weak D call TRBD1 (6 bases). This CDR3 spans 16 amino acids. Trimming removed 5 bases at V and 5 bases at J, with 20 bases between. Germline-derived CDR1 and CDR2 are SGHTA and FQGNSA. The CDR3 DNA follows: TGTGCCAGCAGCCCAAACAGGGCTGGCGGTGGAGATACGCAGTATTTT. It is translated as CASSPNRAGGGDTQYF.

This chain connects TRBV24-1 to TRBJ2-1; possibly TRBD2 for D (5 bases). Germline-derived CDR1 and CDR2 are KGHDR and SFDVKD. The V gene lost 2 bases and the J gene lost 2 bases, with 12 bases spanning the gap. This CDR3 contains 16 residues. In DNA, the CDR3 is TGTGCCACCAGTGATTCAACTAGTTTCGCCTACAATGAGCAGTTCTTC. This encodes CATSDSTSFAYNEQFF.

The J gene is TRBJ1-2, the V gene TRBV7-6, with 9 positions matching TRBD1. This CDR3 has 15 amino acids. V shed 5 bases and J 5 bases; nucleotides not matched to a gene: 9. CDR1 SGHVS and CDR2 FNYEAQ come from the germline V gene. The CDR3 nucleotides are TGTGCCAGCAGCCATCACAGGGGGCAAAGATATGGCTACACCTTC. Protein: CASSHHRGQRYGYTF.

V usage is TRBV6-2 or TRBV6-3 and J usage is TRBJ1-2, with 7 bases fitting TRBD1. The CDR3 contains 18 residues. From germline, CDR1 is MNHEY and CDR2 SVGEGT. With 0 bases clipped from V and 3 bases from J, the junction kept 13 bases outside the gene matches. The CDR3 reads CASSYSRTGVERDYGYTF. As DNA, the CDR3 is TGTGCCAGCAGTTACTCGAGGACAGGAGTCGAACGGGACTATGGCTACACCTTC.

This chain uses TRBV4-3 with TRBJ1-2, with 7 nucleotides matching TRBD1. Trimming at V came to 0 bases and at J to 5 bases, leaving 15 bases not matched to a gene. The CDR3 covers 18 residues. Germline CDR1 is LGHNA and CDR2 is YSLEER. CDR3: CASSQDSNPQGPGYGYTF. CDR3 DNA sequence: TGCGCCAGCAGCCAAGACTCCAACCCACAGGGGCCGGGTTATGGCTACACCTTC.

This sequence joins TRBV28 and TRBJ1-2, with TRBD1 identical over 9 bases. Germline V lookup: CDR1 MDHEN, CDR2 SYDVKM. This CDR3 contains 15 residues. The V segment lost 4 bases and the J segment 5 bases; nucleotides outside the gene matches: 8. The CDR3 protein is CASSSDFGQGYGYTF. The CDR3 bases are TGTGCCAGCAGTTCCGATTTCGGACAGGGGTATGGCTACACCTTC.

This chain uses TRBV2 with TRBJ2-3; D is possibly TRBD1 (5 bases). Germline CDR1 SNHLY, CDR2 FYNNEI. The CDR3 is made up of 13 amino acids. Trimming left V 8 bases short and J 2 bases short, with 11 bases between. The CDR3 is CASRQTTTDTQYF. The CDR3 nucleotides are TGTGCCAGCCGACAGACAACCACAGATACGCAGTATTTT.

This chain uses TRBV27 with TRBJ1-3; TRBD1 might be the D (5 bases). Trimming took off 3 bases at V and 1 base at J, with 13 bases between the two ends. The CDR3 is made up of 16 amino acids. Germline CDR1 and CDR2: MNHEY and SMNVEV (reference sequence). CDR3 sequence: CASSLIFGGSGNTIYF. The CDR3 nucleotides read TGTGCCAGCAGTTTGATTTTCGGGGGATCTGGAAACACCATATATTTT.

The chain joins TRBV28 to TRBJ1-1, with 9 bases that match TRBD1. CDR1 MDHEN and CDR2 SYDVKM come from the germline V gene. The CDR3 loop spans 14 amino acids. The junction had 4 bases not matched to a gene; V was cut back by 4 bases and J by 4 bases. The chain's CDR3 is CASSWDRVGTEAFF. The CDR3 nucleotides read TGTGCCAGCAGTTGGGACAGGGTGGGCACTGAAGCTTTCTTT.